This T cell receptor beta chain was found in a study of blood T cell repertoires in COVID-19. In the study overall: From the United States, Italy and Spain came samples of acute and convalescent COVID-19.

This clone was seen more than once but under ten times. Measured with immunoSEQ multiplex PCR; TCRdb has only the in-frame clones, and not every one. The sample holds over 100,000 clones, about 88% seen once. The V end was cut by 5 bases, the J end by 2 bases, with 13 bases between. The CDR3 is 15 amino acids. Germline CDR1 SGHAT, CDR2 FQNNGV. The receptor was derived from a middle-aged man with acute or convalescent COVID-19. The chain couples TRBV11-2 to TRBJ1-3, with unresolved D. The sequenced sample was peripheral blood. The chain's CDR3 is CASSPLIRPGNTIYF. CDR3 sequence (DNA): TGTGCCAGCAGCCCCCTTATCAGGCCTGGAAACACCATATATTTT.